This T cell receptor beta chain was retrieved from a study of T cell responses to AZD1222 COVID-19 vaccine. Study-level points and caveats: Repertoire collection took place solely once the T cell response had peaked. Clonal diversity may have been underestimated, and the donors were mostly white British, with more females than males.

The data were produced by immunoSEQ multiplex PCR, yet TCRdb's version contains in-frame clones alone and is incomplete. The sample consists of around 100,000 clones, approximately 81% of them appearing once. CDR3 length equals 15 residues. V was clipped by 3 bases and J by 5 bases; unmatched bases: 8. Germline values: CDR1 MNHEY, CDR2 SMNVEV (reference sequence). Details on this clone: Its antigen is not identified.

This clonotype was sampled from an adult in good health. The sequencing used peripheral blood, collected on day 0 of AZD1222 vaccination. The rearrangement links TRBV27 to TRBJ1-1, with TRBD1 matching 8 bases. DNA of the CDR3: TGTGCCAGCAGTTTCTCAGGGGGCTTAGGTACTGAAGCTTTCTTT. Protein product: CASSFSGGLGTEAFF.